Presented here are 11 T cell receptor beta chains from one specimen sequenced in a study of T cell changes during pregnancy in multiple sclerosis. Clones were sequenced by immunoSEQ multiplex PCR, and TCRdb holds only the in-frame ones, with some missing. The profile covers under 95,000 clones, with around 94% appearing a single time and about 0.99% taken by the ten largest. The sequencing used peripheral blood, collected in the second trimester of pregnancy. The receptors stem from a female donor in good health, enrolled as a control in a pregnancy study.

The CDR3 bases are TGTGCCAGCAGCGAACAGGGGGAGCTCACTGAAGCTTTCTTT. Translating it yields CASSEQGELTEAFF. The chain employs TRBV2 and TRBJ1-1; the match to TRBD1 covers 8 bases. V dropped 6 bases and J dropped 4; count of bases not matched to a gene: 7. The CDR3 covers 14 residues. From germline, CDR1 is SNHLY and CDR2 FYNNEI. The full variable domain, its missing parts supplied by reference TRBV2 and TRBJ1-1, is EPEVTQTPSHQVTQMGQEVILRCVPISNHLYFYWYRQILGQKVEFLVSFYNNEISEKSEIFDDQFSVERPDGSNFTLKIRSTKLEDSAMYFCASSEQGELTEAFFGQGTRLTVV.

For the CDR3, the DNA is TGTGCCAGCAGCGTAGGTACTGTCTACAATGAGCAGTTCTTC. This translates into CASSVGTVYNEQFF. The chain couples TRBV9 to TRBJ2-1; D remains unclear. The CDR3 runs to 14 residues. CDR1 and CDR2 from the germline V gene are SGDLS and YYNGEE. V gave up 0 bases and J gave up 3 bases, with 7 bases separating them.

This clone was counted a single time. This rearrangement joins TRBV9 to TRBJ2-2; TRBD1 matches 8 bases. V gave up 4 bases and J gave up 4 bases; unmatched junction bases: 6. Germline V gene sequence: CDR1 SGDLS, CDR2 YYNGEE. The CDR3 has 15 residues. This CDR3 reads CASSPGQGVTGELFF. CDR3 DNA sequence: TGTGCCAGCAGCCCAGGACAGGGAGTCACCGGGGAGCTGTTTTTT.

The chain couples TRBV5-5 to TRBJ1-1; D is ambiguous. From germline, CDR1 is SGHKS and CDR2 YYEKEE (reference sequence). V was trimmed by 2 bases and J by 8 bases, leaving 7 bases between them. The CDR3 loop spans 11 amino acids. Here the CDR3 reads CASSLVQEAFF. CDR3 DNA: TGTGCCAGCAGCTTAGTACAGGAAGCTTTCTTT. The whole variable domain, filled in from reference TRBV5-5 and TRBJ1-1, reads DAGVTQSPTHLIKTRGQQVTLRCSPISGHKSVSWYQQVLGQGPQFIFQYYEKEERGRGNFPDRFSARQFPNYSSELNVNALLLGDSALYLCASSLVQEAFFGQGTRLTVV.

The V gene is TRBV5-1, the J gene TRBJ2-1; D may be TRBD2 (6 bases). The V end was cut by 3 bases, the J end by 3 bases, with 13 bases between. The CDR3 contains 15 residues. Germline V gene lookup returns CDR1 SGHRS and CDR2 YFSETQ. CDR3 bases: TGCGCCAGCAGCTCCGGGGGACTGATCTACAATGAGCAGTTCTTC. This encodes CASSSGGLIYNEQFF.

The rearrangement uses TRBV28 and TRBJ2-1; 10 positions match TRBD2. V was clipped by 3 bases and J by 4 bases; unmatched bases: 9. The germline V gene encodes CDR1 MDHEN and CDR2 SYDVKM. The CDR3 is 17 amino acids. For the CDR3, the DNA is TGTGCCAGCAGTTTCAGCGGACTAGCGGCTCCTTACAATGAGCAGTTCTTC. The encoded protein is CASSFSGLAAPYNEQFF.

This chain uses TRBV28 with TRBJ1-1; 11 nucleotides align to TRBD1. The CDR3 contains 14 residues. Looked up from germline, CDR1 is MDHEN and CDR2 is SYDVKM. The junction had 2 bases not matched to a gene; V was cut back by 2 bases and J by 6 bases. CDR3 sequence: CASSLLGQGAEAFF. The CDR3 DNA reads TGTGCCAGCAGTTTACTGGGACAGGGGGCTGAAGCTTTCTTT.

The chain uses TRBV7-2 and TRBJ2-2, with D unresolved. Germline V gene lookup returns CDR1 SGHTA and CDR2 FQGNSA. Trimming pared 2 bases from V and 1 base from J, leaving 5 bases between. The length of the CDR3 is 14 residues. Written as DNA, the CDR3 is TGTGCCAGCAGCTTACGCGTGAACACCGGGGAGCTGTTTTTT. Translated, it gives CASSLRVNTGELFF. Complete variable domain (other parts from reference TRBV7-2 and TRBJ2-2): GAGVSQSPSNKVTEKGKDVELRCDPISGHTALYWYRQSLGQGLEFLIYFQGNSAPDKSGLPSDRFSAERTGGSVSTLTIQRTQQEDSAVYLCASSLRVNTGELFFGEGSRLTVL.

This chain links TRBV6-1 with TRBJ1-5; 7 bases align to TRBD1. The germline CDR1 and CDR2 sequences are MNHNS and SASEGT. The junction had 5 bases not matched to a gene; V was cut back by 1 base and J by 2 bases. There are 16 residues in the CDR3. The CDR3, as DNA: TGTGCCAGCAGTGAAGAAGAGGGGGCAGGCAATCAGCCCCAGCATTTT. It encodes CASSEEEGAGNQPQHF.

This rearrangement joins TRBV5-4 to TRBJ1-1, with 8 bases aligning to TRBD1. V dropped 4 bases and J dropped 4; count of bases not matched to a gene: 6. The CDR3 sequence is 14 residues long. The germline CDR1 and CDR2 sequences are SGHNT and YYREEE (reference sequence). The CDR3 here is CASSPTGGTTEAFF. The CDR3 DNA is TGTGCCAGCAGCCCTACAGGGGGTACCACTGAAGCTTTCTTT.

The rearrangement joins TRBV18 to TRBJ2-1, with TRBD1 matching over 10 bases. The CDR3 runs 17 residues. The junction had 7 bases not matched to a gene; V was cut back by 3 bases and J by 2 bases. Germline CDR1 and CDR2: KGHSH and LQKENI. CDR3 residues: CASSPILGQGTYNEQFF. As DNA, the CDR3 is TGTGCCAGCTCACCTATTTTGGGACAGGGGACCTACAATGAGCAGTTCTTC.